This TCR beta chain was profiled in a study of blood T cell repertoires in COVID-19. Study background: Collection of acute and convalescent COVID-19 samples took place in the United States, Italy and Spain. Nucleic acid was either cDNA or gDNA, and it came from T cells, B-cell-depleted T cells, or PBMCs.

The CDR3 is 15 amino acids. The V gene's germline CDR1 is SGHRS and CDR2 YFSETQ. The J segment lost 7 bases and the V segment lost 0 bases, leaving 3 bases of the junction unmatched. Methods used by the authors: Reference gene primer amplification in the assay estimated nucleated cell counts. Repertoires were generated with immunoSEQ multiplex PCR, while TCRdb's copy carries only in-frame clones and drops some. V, J and clone size reflect that table, while D and trimming were determined from the DNA. The sample carries 80,000 to 130,000 clones, 88% recorded once. Sample: peripheral blood. The V and J genes are TRBV5-1 and TRBJ2-3, with 12 bases lining up with TRBD2. The clonotype was recovered from a woman aged 55-70 years with acute or convalescent COVID-19. The CDR3 bases are TGCGCCAGCAGCTTGGGACTAGCGGGAGTAAATACGCAGTATTTT. Translated, it gives CASSLGLAGVNTQYF.